This TCR beta chain derives from a study of cytomegalovirus exposure and HLA in healthy donors. The V gene end was trimmed by 8 bases and the J gene end by 5 bases; junction bases not matched to a gene: 7. The germline V gene has CDR1 SQVTM and CDR2 ANQGSEA. The CDR3 runs 12 residues. PCR involved 60 Vbeta and 13 Jbeta primers. Libraries were prepared by immunoSEQ multiplex PCR; TCRdb keeps only in-frame clonotypes and omits some of them. The top ten hold roughly 1.5% of the sample, which has about 250,000 clones, about nine tenths seen once. A note on this clone: Other DNA sequences in the sample encode the same CDR3.

The chain links TRBV29-1 to TRBJ1-1; 8 bases are shared with TRBD1. The sequencing sample was made of PBMCs. This TCR derives from a girl aged 2-9 years in good health and CMV-seronegative. For the CDR3, the DNA is TGCAGCACCCGACAGGGGAGTACTGAAGCTTTCTTT. The encoded protein is CSTRQGSTEAFF. The full variable domain, with the rest looked up from reference TRBV29-1 and TRBJ1-1, is SAVISQKPSRDICQRGTSLTIQCQVDSQVTMMFWYRQQPGQSLTLIATANQGSEATYESGFVIDKFPISRPNLTFSTLTVSNMSPEDSSIYLCSTRQGSTEAFFGQGTRLTVV.